Listed below are T cell receptor beta chains from one sample, sequenced in a study of blood T cell repertoires in COVID-19. Only in-frame clones appear in the TCRdb table, and some are missing; sequencing was by immunoSEQ multiplex PCR. The data show about 180,000 clones, roughly 90% seen once. What was sequenced was peripheral blood. Every receptor here comes from a man between 70 and 80 years old with active or convalescent COVID-19. CDR3s include the opening cysteine and the closing phenylalanine or tryptophan. The D gene is left open where the match is weak. For some rows the clone size is stated as once, few or many, or as a class when expanded; others skip it.

clone size: .
J gene: TRBJ2-1
V gene: TRBV5-4
D gene: .
CDR3 length: 16
CDR3 DNA: TGTGCCAGCAGCTTAGGAACTAGCTCGGGGTACAATGAGCAGTTCTTC
CDR3 protein: CASSLGTSSGYNEQFF

clone size: .
J gene: TRBJ1-3
V gene: TRBV19
D gene: TRBD1
CDR3 length: 15
CDR3 DNA: TGTGCCAGTAGGAGGGGGCAAGGGTCTGGAAACACCATATATTTT
CDR3 protein: CASRRGQGSGNTIYF

clone size: .
J gene: TRBJ2-5
V gene: TRBV5-4
D gene: .
CDR3 length: 14
CDR3 DNA: TGTGCCAGCAGCTTACCCGGACAGAGGAAGACCCAGTACTTC
CDR3 protein: CASSLPGQRKTQYF

clone size: .
J gene: TRBJ1-5
V gene: TRBV4-3
D gene: .
CDR3 length: 17
CDR3 DNA: TGCGCCAGCAGCCAAGATTACGGCAGGGGTAGCAATCAGCCCCAGCATTTT
CDR3 protein: CASSQDYGRGSNQPQHF

clone size: .
J gene: TRBJ2-1
V gene: TRBV7-3
D gene: TRBD1
CDR3 length: 17
CDR3 DNA: TGTGCCAGCAGCTTTTACCGACAGGGTGGGTCCTACAATGAGCAGTTCTTC
CDR3 protein: CASSFYRQGGSYNEQFF

clone size: .
J gene: TRBJ2-1
V gene: TRBV5-1
D gene: TRBD2
CDR3 length: 14
CDR3 DNA: TGCGCCAGCAGCTTGGGACTAGCGAGGGATGAGCAGTTCTTC
CDR3 protein: CASSLGLARDEQFF

clone size: few
J gene: TRBJ2-5
V gene: TRBV12-5
D gene: .
CDR3 length: 15
CDR3 DNA: TGTGCTAGTGGTTTGACCCCGGGTACCCGGGAGACCCAGTACTTC
CDR3 protein: CASGLTPGTRETQYF

clone size: once
J gene: TRBJ2-2
V gene: TRBV9
D gene: .
CDR3 length: 15
CDR3 DNA: TGTGCCAGCAGTAGGGCGGAGGTGAACTCCGGGGAGCTGTTTTTT
CDR3 protein: CASSRAEVNSGELFF

clone size: .
J gene: TRBJ2-2
V gene: TRBV6-5
D gene: .
CDR3 length: 14
CDR3 DNA: TGTGCCAGCAGGGTCGGCGCGAGGAGCGGGGAGCTGTTTTTT
CDR3 protein: CASRVGARSGELFF

clone size: .
J gene: TRBJ2-7
V gene: TRBV18
D gene: .
CDR3 length: 13
CDR3 DNA: TGTGCCAGCCGCCGCCAGTCAAACTACGAGCAGTACTTC
CDR3 protein: CASRRQSNYEQYF

clone size: .
J gene: TRBJ2-1
V gene: TRBV6-6
D gene: TRBD1
CDR3 length: 16
CDR3 DNA: TGTGCCAGCAGTTACTCGGGACAGGGGGCCGGCAATGAGCAGTTCTTC
CDR3 protein: CASSYSGQGAGNEQFF

clone size: .
J gene: TRBJ1-2
V gene: TRBV6-1
D gene: .
CDR3 length: 12
CDR3 DNA: TGTGCCAGCAGTGAAACAGGGATGGGCTACACCTTC
CDR3 protein: CASSETGMGYTF

clone size: .
J gene: TRBJ2-7
V gene: TRBV6-5
D gene: TRBD1
CDR3 length: 14
CDR3 DNA: TGTGCCAGCATGGACAGGTCGAGCTCCTACGAGCAGTACTTC
CDR3 protein: CASMDRSSSYEQYF

clone size: .
J gene: TRBJ2-7
V gene: TRBV7-9
D gene: .
CDR3 length: 13
CDR3 DNA: TGTGCCAGCAGCTTAGTGGGGCAATCCGAGCAGTACTTC
CDR3 protein: CASSLVGQSEQYF

clone size: .
J gene: TRBJ2-7
V gene: TRBV3-1/TRBV3-2
D gene: TRBD2
CDR3 length: 15
CDR3 DNA: TGTGCCAGCAGCCAGGGACTAGCGGGAGTATACGAGCAGTACTTC
CDR3 protein: CASSQGLAGVYEQYF

clone size: .
J gene: TRBJ1-4
V gene: TRBV11-2
D gene: .
CDR3 length: 13
CDR3 DNA: TGTGCCAGCAGCCCGAGGAACGGCGAAAAACTGTTTTTT
CDR3 protein: CASSPRNGEKLFF

clone size: .
J gene: TRBJ1-6
V gene: TRBV15
D gene: .
CDR3 length: 13
CDR3 DNA: TGTGCCACCAGACCGACTGGGAATTCACCCCTCCACTTT
CDR3 protein: CATRPTGNSPLHF

clone size: .
J gene: TRBJ2-7
V gene: TRBV5-8
D gene: .
CDR3 length: 17
CDR3 DNA: TGTGCCAGCAGAACCCAATACGGGGACGGGAGCTCCTACGAGCAGTACTTC
CDR3 protein: CASRTQYGDGSSYEQYF

clone size: .
J gene: TRBJ1-6
V gene: TRBV6-5
D gene: TRBD1
CDR3 length: 15
CDR3 DNA: TGTGCCAGCACGCGGGACAGGGGGTTGGGTTCATCCCTCCACTTT
CDR3 protein: CASTRDRGLGSSLHF

clone size: .
J gene: TRBJ1-5
V gene: TRBV28
D gene: TRBD1
CDR3 length: 16
CDR3 DNA: TGTGCCAGCAATTCGGGACAGGGGGCGAGCAATCAGCCCCAGCATTTT
CDR3 protein: CASNSGQGASNQPQHF

clone size: .
J gene: TRBJ1-5
V gene: TRBV11-2
D gene: .
CDR3 length: 14
CDR3 DNA: TGTGCCAGCAGCTTAGGGCAGGGCCATCAGCCCCAGCATTTT
CDR3 protein: CASSLGQGHQPQHF

clone size: .
J gene: TRBJ2-1
V gene: TRBV7-2
D gene: TRBD1
CDR3 length: 13
CDR3 DNA: TGTGCCAGCAGCTGGGACAGCTACAATGAGCAGTTCTTC
CDR3 protein: CASSWDSYNEQFF

clone size: .
J gene: TRBJ1-1
V gene: TRBV3-1/TRBV3-2
D gene: TRBD1
CDR3 length: 15
CDR3 DNA: TGTGCCAGCAGACCCAGTAATCCAGGGGGCACTGAAGCTTTCTTT
CDR3 protein: CASRPSNPGGTEAFF

clone size: .
J gene: TRBJ1-5
V gene: TRBV7-2
D gene: .
CDR3 length: 14
CDR3 DNA: TGTGCCAGCAGCTTCCTAGGAGTGACCCCTCCCCAGCATTTT
CDR3 protein: CASSFLGVTPPQHF

clone size: .
J gene: TRBJ1-3
V gene: TRBV29-1
D gene: .
CDR3 length: 14
CDR3 DNA: TGCAGCGTTGAAGGGGGCGAGAGTGGAAACACCATATATTTT
CDR3 protein: CSVEGGESGNTIYF

clone size: once
J gene: TRBJ1-2
V gene: TRBV6-6
D gene: .
CDR3 length: 16
CDR3 DNA: TGTGCCAGCACTAAAAGCTCCGGGGGGCCTAACTATGGCTACACCTTC
CDR3 protein: CASTKSSGGPNYGYTF

clone size: .
J gene: TRBJ1-3
V gene: TRBV14
D gene: .
CDR3 length: 14
CDR3 DNA: TGTGCCAGCAGCCAAGTCCTCGGGGGAAACACCATATATTTT
CDR3 protein: CASSQVLGGNTIYF

clone size: .
J gene: TRBJ1-4
V gene: TRBV15
D gene: .
CDR3 length: 12
CDR3 DNA: TGTGCCACGGCACAGGGACCGGAAAAACTGTTTTTT
CDR3 protein: CATAQGPEKLFF

clone size: .
J gene: TRBJ2-2
V gene: TRBV3-1/TRBV3-2
D gene: TRBD1
CDR3 length: 18
CDR3 DNA: TGTGCCAGCAGCCAAGGCCTAACAGGGGGCGGATCGACCGGGGAGCTGTTTTTT
CDR3 protein: CASSQGLTGGGSTGELFF

clone size: .
J gene: TRBJ1-1
V gene: TRBV10-2
D gene: .
CDR3 length: 14
CDR3 DNA: TGCGCCAGCAGTGAGAGACAGTTGAACACTGAAGCTTTCTTT
CDR3 protein: CASSERQLNTEAFF

clone size: .
J gene: TRBJ2-5
V gene: TRBV20-1
D gene: TRBD1
CDR3 length: 19
CDR3 DNA: TGCAGTGCTAGTAACCGGGACAGGTCATCGCCGGTGCCGTGGGAGACCCAGTACTTC
CDR3 protein: CSASNRDRSSPVPWETQYF

clone size: .
J gene: TRBJ1-5
V gene: TRBV2
D gene: TRBD1
CDR3 length: 15
CDR3 DNA: TGTGCCAGCAGTACAAACAGGGGGGCTAATCAGCCCCAGCATTTT
CDR3 protein: CASSTNRGANQPQHF

clone size: few
J gene: TRBJ2-7
V gene: TRBV14
D gene: TRBD2
CDR3 length: 15
CDR3 DNA: TGTGCCAGCAGCAAGCTAACGGGACTAGCCTACGAGCAGTACTTC
CDR3 protein: CASSKLTGLAYEQYF

clone size: once
J gene: TRBJ2-7
V gene: TRBV6-5
D gene: .
CDR3 length: 11
CDR3 DNA: TGTGCCAGCAGCGACAGTTACGAGCAGTACTTC
CDR3 protein: CASSDSYEQYF

clone size: .
J gene: TRBJ1-2
V gene: TRBV7-9
D gene: .
CDR3 length: 12
CDR3 DNA: TGTGCCAGCAGCTTTGGTGGCAATGGCTACACCTTC
CDR3 protein: CASSFGGNGYTF

clone size: .
J gene: TRBJ2-5
V gene: TRBV5-1
D gene: .
CDR3 length: 14
CDR3 DNA: TGCGCCAGCCATACCGGACAAGCCGCCGAGACCCAGTACTTC
CDR3 protein: CASHTGQAAETQYF